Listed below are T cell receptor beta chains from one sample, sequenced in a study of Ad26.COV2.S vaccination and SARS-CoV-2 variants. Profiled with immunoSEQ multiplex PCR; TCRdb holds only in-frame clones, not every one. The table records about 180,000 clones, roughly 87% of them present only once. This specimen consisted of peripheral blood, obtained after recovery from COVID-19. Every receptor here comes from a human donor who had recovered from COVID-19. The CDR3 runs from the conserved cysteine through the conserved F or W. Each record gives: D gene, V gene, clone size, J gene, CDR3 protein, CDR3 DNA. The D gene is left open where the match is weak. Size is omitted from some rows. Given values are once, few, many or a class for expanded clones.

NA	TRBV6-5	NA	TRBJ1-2	CASSYSRRVYGYTF	TGTGCCAGCAGTTACTCGAGGAGGGTTTATGGCTACACCTTC
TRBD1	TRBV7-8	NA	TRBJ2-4	CASSLARQGNMIQYF	TGTGCCAGCAGCTTAGCGAGACAGGGTAATATGATTCAGTACTTC
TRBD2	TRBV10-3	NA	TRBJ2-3	CAISDVGGSGTDTQYF	TGTGCCATCAGTGACGTCGGCGGGAGTGGCACAGATACGCAGTATTTT
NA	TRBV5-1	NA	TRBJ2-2	CASSPMTSNTGELFF	TGCGCCAGCAGCCCCATGACCTCGAACACCGGGGAGCTGTTTTTT
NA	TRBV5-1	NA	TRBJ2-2	CASSWGGANTGELFF	TGCGCCAGCAGCTGGGGGGGCGCGAACACCGGGGAGCTGTTTTTT
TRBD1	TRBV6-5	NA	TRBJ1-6	CASTLTGGENSPLHF	TGTGCCAGCACCTTGACAGGGGGCGAGAATTCACCCCTCCACTTT
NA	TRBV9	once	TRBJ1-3	CASSLSWGAGNTIYF	TGTGCCAGCAGCCTCAGTTGGGGAGCTGGAAACACCATATATTTT
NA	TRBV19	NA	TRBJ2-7	CASSSLSYEQYF	TGTGCCAGTTCTTCGCTCTCCTACGAGCAGTACTTC
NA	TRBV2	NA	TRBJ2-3	CASSEGLTDTQYF	TGTGCCAGCAGTGAAGGGCTCACAGATACGCAGTATTTT
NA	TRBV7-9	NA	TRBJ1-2	CASSLAHPLDGSLRGYTF	TGTGCCAGCAGCTTAGCGCATCCATTAGACGGGTCTTTGAGGGGCTACACCTTC
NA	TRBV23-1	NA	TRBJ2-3	CASSHPSDRDCTDTQYF	TGCGCCAGCAGTCACCCTTCTGACAGGGACTGCACAGATACGCAGTATTTT
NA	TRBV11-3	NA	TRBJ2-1	CASSLAKRGPLNEQFF	TGTGCCAGCAGCTTAGCCAAACGGGGCCCCCTAAATGAGCAGTTCTTC
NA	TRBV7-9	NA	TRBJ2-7	CASTSSRQALSEQYF	TGTGCCAGCACCTCTTCGCGGCAGGCCCTTTCCGAGCAGTACTTC
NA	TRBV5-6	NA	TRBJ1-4	CASSLDANEKLFF	TGTGCCAGCAGCTTGGATGCCAATGAAAAACTGTTTTTT
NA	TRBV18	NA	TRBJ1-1	CASSPYPGDTNTEAFF	TGTGCCAGCTCACCATACCCAGGGGATACGAACACTGAAGCTTTCTTT
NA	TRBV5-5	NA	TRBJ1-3	CASSLLDSISGNTIYF	TGTGCCAGCAGCTTGTTGGACTCCATCTCTGGAAACACCATATATTTT
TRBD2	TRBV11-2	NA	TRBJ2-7	CASRPSGRSYEQYF	TGTGCCAGCAGGCCTAGCGGGAGGTCCTACGAGCAGTACTTC
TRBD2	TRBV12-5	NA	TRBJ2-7	CASRASGTSGDLYF	TGTGCTAGCCGTGCCTCCGGGACTAGCGGGGATCTGTACTTC
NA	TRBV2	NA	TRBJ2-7	CASTGRPPRYEQYF	TGTGCCAGCACCGGTAGGCCCCCCAGGTACGAGCAGTACTTC
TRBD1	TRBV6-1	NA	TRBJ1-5	CASSEQGGSGNQPQHF	TGTGCCAGCAGTGAACAGGGGGGTTCGGGCAATCAGCCCCAGCATTTT
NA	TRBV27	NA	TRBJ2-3	CASSLSSPKDTQYF	TGTGCCAGCAGTTTATCGTCCCCGAAAGATACGCAGTATTTT
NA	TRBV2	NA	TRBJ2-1	CASTIGGSYNEQFF	TGTGCCAGCACCATTGGGGGTTCCTACAATGAGCAGTTCTTC
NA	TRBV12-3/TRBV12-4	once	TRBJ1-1	CASSFKGITEAFF	TGTGCCAGCAGTTTTAAGGGGATCACTGAAGCTTTCTTT
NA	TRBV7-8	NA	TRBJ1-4	CASSFGRGDEKLFF	TGTGCCAGCAGCTTTGGACGGGGGGATGAAAAACTGTTTTTT
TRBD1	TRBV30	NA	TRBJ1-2	CAWSPDRLYGYTF	TGTGCCTGGAGTCCGGACAGGCTATATGGCTACACCTTC
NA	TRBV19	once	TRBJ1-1	CASSTLTGYTEAFF	TGTGCCAGTAGTACCTTAACAGGTTACACTGAAGCTTTCTTT
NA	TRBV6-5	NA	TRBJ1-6	CASTPDGHNSPLHF	TGTGCCAGCACCCCGGACGGGCATAATTCACCCCTCCACTTT
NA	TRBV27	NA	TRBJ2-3	CASSLELPTDTQYF	TGTGCCAGCAGTTTAGAGCTCCCGACAGATACGCAGTATTTT
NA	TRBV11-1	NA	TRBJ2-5	CASSPRGGVETQYF	TGTGCCAGCAGCCCCCGAGGGGGGGTAGAGACCCAGTACTTC
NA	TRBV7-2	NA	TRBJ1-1	CASSLWGSTEAFF	TGTGCCAGCAGCTTATGGGGTTCCACTGAAGCTTTCTTT
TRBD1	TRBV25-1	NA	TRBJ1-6	CASSESGGYNSPLHF	TGTGCCAGCAGTGAATCAGGGGGCTATAATTCACCCCTCCACTTT
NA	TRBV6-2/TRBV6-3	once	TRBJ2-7	CASSYGVLNEQYF	TGTGCCAGCAGTTACGGGGTTCTAAACGAGCAGTACTTC
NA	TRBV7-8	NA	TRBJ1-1	CASSLAWVNTEAFF	TGTGCCAGCAGCTTAGCGTGGGTGAACACTGAAGCTTTCTTT
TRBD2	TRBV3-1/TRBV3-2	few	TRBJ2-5	CASSPPRGGETQYF	TGTGCCAGCAGCCCACCCCGGGGAGGGGAGACCCAGTACTTC
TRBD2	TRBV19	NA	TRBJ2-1	CASSIQLAGDYNEQFF	TGTGCCAGTAGTATTCAGCTAGCGGGAGACTACAATGAGCAGTTCTTC
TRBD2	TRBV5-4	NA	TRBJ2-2	CASSSGSGGNTGELFF	TGTGCCAGCAGCTCCGGCAGCGGGGGTAACACCGGGGAGCTGTTTTTT
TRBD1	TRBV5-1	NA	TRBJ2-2	CASSKGQGRTGELFF	TGCGCCAGCAGCAAGGGACAGGGTCGAACCGGGGAGCTGTTTTTT
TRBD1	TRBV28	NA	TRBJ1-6	CASSFVQGNNSPLHF	TGTGCCAGCAGTTTCGTACAGGGGAATAATTCACCCCTCCACTTT
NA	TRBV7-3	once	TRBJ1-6	CASSLQWQGNLTSSYNSPLHF	TGTGCCAGCAGCTTACAGTGGCAGGGCAATCTAACGAGCTCCTATAATTCACCCCTCCACTTT
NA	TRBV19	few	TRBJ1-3	CASSPQTAHSGNTIYF	TGTGCCAGTAGTCCGCAGACGGCCCACTCTGGAAACACCATATATTTT
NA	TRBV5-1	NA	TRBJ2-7	CASSLAGSSYEQYF	TGCGCCAGCAGCTTGGCGGGTAGCTCCTACGAGCAGTACTTC
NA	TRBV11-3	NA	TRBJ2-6	CASSSPGDSGANVLTF	TGTGCCAGCAGCTCCCCCGGGGACTCTGGGGCCAACGTCCTGACTTTC